The 29 T cell receptor beta chains presented below share a single source sample, sequenced in a study of blood T cell repertoires in COVID-19. Measured with immunoSEQ multiplex PCR; TCRdb has only the in-frame clones, and not every one. The sample carries about 78,000 clones, about four fifths recorded once. Sequenced sample: peripheral blood. Receptor source: a man aged 45 to 65 with acute or convalescent COVID-19.

The rearrangement joins TRBV6-5 to TRBJ2-5, with 7 bases fitting TRBD2. CDR1 and CDR2 from the germline V gene are MNHEY and SVGAGI. The trim removed 5 bases at V and 0 bases at J, leaving 3 bases unmatched. The CDR3 is 14 amino acids. CDR3 in DNA: TGTGCCAGCAGTCCGCGGGGGTACCAAGAGACCCAGTACTTC. Amino acids: CASSPRGYQETQYF.

The rearrangement uses TRBV5-8 and TRBJ2-1; 7 nucleotides align to TRBD1. Looked up from germline, CDR1 is SGHTS and CDR2 is YDEGEE. V lost 4 bases and J lost 3; bases outside the gene matches: 10. The CDR3 contains 16 residues. For the CDR3, the DNA is TGTGCCAGCAGCCAAGGGACAGCGGCTTTCTACAATGAGCAGTTCTTC. Translation gives CASSQGTAAFYNEQFF. Combining the CDR3 with reference TRBV5-8 and TRBJ2-1 gives the whole variable domain EAGVTQSPTHLIKTRGQQATLRCSPISGHTSVYWYQQALGLGLQFLLWYDEGEERNRGNFPPRFSGRQFPNYSSELNVNALELEDSALYLCASSQGTAAFYNEQFFGPGTRLTVL.

The chain employs TRBV20-1 and TRBJ2-7; TRBD2 matches at 7 bases. The germline V gene encodes CDR1 DFQATT and CDR2 SNEGSKA (reference sequence). The V segment lost 3 bases and the J segment 5 bases; nucleotides outside the gene matches: 13. This CDR3 has 15 amino acids. This CDR3 reads CSASDFPREIDEQYF. The CDR3 DNA is TGCAGTGCTAGTGACTTTCCGCGGGAGATCGACGAGCAGTACTTC.

This clone has just one count. CDR3 residues: CASSYPQGKLFF. CDR3 nucleotide sequence: TGTGCCAGCAGTTACCCACAGGGAAAACTGTTTTTT. V gene TRBV6-5 combines with J gene TRBJ1-4; weak D call: TRBD1 (6 bases). This CDR3 has 12 residues. The germline gives CDR1 MNHEY, CDR2 SVGAGI. V was trimmed by 2 bases and J by 10 bases, leaving 8 bases between them.

On this clone: The sample contains more than one DNA sequence encoding this CDR3. The genes are TRBV27 and TRBJ2-7, with 11 bases lining up with TRBD1. CDR1 is MNHEY, CDR2 SMNVEV, per germline (reference sequence). J gave up 7 bases and V 5 bases, and 10 bases lay outside the gene matches. This CDR3 has 15 residues. In DNA, the CDR3 is TGTGCCAGCAGTCTCTCCGGGACAGGGGGGGGAGAGCAGTACTTC. Its protein product is CASSLSGTGGGEQYF.

The chain uses TRBV19 and TRBJ1-2; 8 nucleotides agree with TRBD1. The CDR3 has 13 residues. The germline V gene encodes CDR1 LNHDA and CDR2 SQIVND (reference sequence). V was pared by 6 bases and J by 3 bases, with 3 bases of the junction left unmatched. The CDR3 DNA sequence: TGTGCCAGTAGGCAGGGGGCTGACTATGGCTACACCTTC. It codes for CASRQGADYGYTF.

The chain links TRBV7-2 to TRBJ1-1; 7 bases agree with TRBD1. This CDR3 has 15 amino acids. Trimming cost V 5 bases and J 4 bases; bases outside gene matches: 10. Germline assignment: CDR1 SGHTA and CDR2 FQGNSA. The CDR3 DNA reads TGTGCCAGCAGCCCTCGACAGGGAAGGGTCACTGAAGCTTTCTTT. This sequence encodes CASSPRQGRVTEAFF.

The chain couples TRBV11-2 to TRBJ2-7; 12 positions match TRBD2. Trimming removed 5 bases from V and 1 base from J; junction bases left unmatched: 6. The CDR3 spans 16 residues. Per the germline V gene, CDR1 is SGHAT and CDR2 is FQNNGV. The DNA for the CDR3 is TGTGCCAGCAGCCCGCTCGGACTAGCGGGATCCTACGAGCAGTACTTC. Amino acid sequence: CASSPLGLAGSYEQYF.

The chain carries TRBV4-2 and TRBJ2-1, with D possibly TRBD1 on 6 matching bases. The germline V gene encodes CDR1 LGHNA and CDR2 YNFKEQ. CDR3 length: 16 amino acids. With 0 bases removed from V and 4 bases from J, the gap between germline ends came to 13 bases. CDR3 sequence: CASSQEGAGAYNEQFF. In nucleotides, the CDR3 is TGTGCCAGCAGCCAAGAGGGGGCAGGGGCGTACAATGAGCAGTTCTTC.

V gene TRBV5-4 combines with J gene TRBJ2-1; a possible D gene is TRBD2 (6 bases). V lost 0 bases to trimming and J lost 5 bases, with 12 bases between them. Germline V gene sequence: CDR1 SGHNT, CDR2 YYREEE (reference sequence). The length of the CDR3 is 15 residues. CDR3 protein: CASSLDPSANNEQFF. DNA of the CDR3: TGTGCCAGCAGCTTGGACCCTAGCGCTAACAATGAGCAGTTCTTC.

About this clone: Other nucleotide sequences from this sample produce the same CDR3. The rearrangement joins TRBV5-1 to TRBJ2-1; 10 bases are a match to TRBD2. Germline CDR1 reads SGHRS; CDR2 reads YFSETQ. The CDR3 runs to 15 residues. Trimming at V came to 5 bases and at J to 3 bases, leaving 5 bases not matched to a gene. The CDR3 nucleotides read TGCGCCAGCAGTCTAAGCGGGGGGGACTACAATGAGCAGTTCTTC. Translated, it gives CASSLSGGDYNEQFF.

The DNA of the CDR3 is TGTGCCAGCAGCATAGGGACAGCGAACTACGAGCAGTACTTC. Translation gives CASSIGTANYEQYF. The chain has TRBV11-1 and TRBJ2-7; TRBD1 matches 7 bases. The CDR3 consists of 14 residues. Germline V gene data show CDR1 as SGHAT and CDR2 as FQDESV (reference sequence). V lost 5 bases and J lost 3; bases outside the gene matches: 7. The full variable domain, with the rest looked up from reference TRBV11-1 and TRBJ2-7, is EAEVAQSPRYKITEKSQAVAFWCDPISGHATLYWYRQILGQGPELLVQFQDESVVDDSQLPKDRFSAERLKGVDSTLKIQPAELGDSAMYLCASSIGTANYEQYFGPGTRLTVT.

The rearrangement links TRBV2 to TRBJ2-5; D is undetermined. V lost 7 bases and J lost 2, with 8 bases in between. This CDR3 comprises 12 residues. From germline, CDR1 is SNHLY and CDR2 FYNNEI. The CDR3 protein is CASTRRQETQYF. CDR3 nucleotide sequence: TGTGCCAGCACCCGCCGGCAAGAGACCCAGTACTTC.

CDR3 DNA sequence: TGTGCCAGCAGTTCAGGGTCTTCGACAGCTGACTACGAGCAGTACTTC. It specifies CASSSGSSTADYEQYF. The chain links TRBV28 to TRBJ2-7, with a tentative D call TRBD1 (5 bases). The CDR3 totals 16 residues. The germline gives CDR1 MDHEN, CDR2 SYDVKM. V dropped 4 bases and J dropped 3 bases, with 19 bases sitting between them.

The V gene is TRBV6-5, the J gene TRBJ2-6, with D perhaps TRBD2 (5 bases). The V gene lost 2 bases and the J gene lost 0 bases, with 8 bases spanning the gap. The CDR3 has 16 amino acids. Germline V gene data show CDR1 as MNHEY and CDR2 as SVGAGI. The CDR3 sequence: CASSYDGVSGANVLTF. DNA of the CDR3: TGTGCCAGCAGTTACGACGGGGTCTCTGGGGCCAACGTCCTGACTTTC.

The V gene is TRBV19, the J gene TRBJ1-1; no reliable D call. The length of the CDR3 is 14 residues. The germline V gene encodes CDR1 LNHDA and CDR2 SQIVND (reference sequence). The V and J ends lost 3 bases and 1 base respectively, with 9 bases between them. The CDR3 nucleotides read TGTGCCAGTAGTATCGAGGTTTCGAACACTGAAGCTTTCTTT. This gives the protein CASSIEVSNTEAFF.

V gene TRBV7-9 combines with J gene TRBJ1-1; the D gene is possibly TRBD1 (6 bases). The CDR3 is made up of 14 amino acids. Germline V gene sequence: CDR1 SEHNR, CDR2 FQNEAQ (reference sequence). V was pared by 2 bases and J by 4 bases, with 11 bases between. This chain's CDR3 is CASSLQGRRTEAFF. Written as DNA, the CDR3 is TGTGCCAGCAGCTTACAGGGGAGACGCACTGAAGCTTTCTTT.

V usage is TRBV25-1 and J usage is TRBJ1-1, with D hard to call. Germline V gives CDR1 MGHDK, CDR2 SYGVNS. V lost 3 bases and J lost 3, with 20 bases in between. The length of the CDR3 is 17 residues. The CDR3 sequence is CASSDSSNLRRDTEAFF. DNA of the CDR3: TGTGCCAGCAGTGACTCTTCCAATTTACGGAGGGACACTGAAGCTTTCTTT.

This chain joins TRBV4-1 and TRBJ1-4, with D uncertain. Germline lookup yields CDR1 MGHRA and CDR2 YSYEKL. With 1 base removed from V and 0 bases from J, the gap between germline ends came to 6 bases. The CDR3 has 15 amino acids. The CDR3 coding sequence is TGCGCCAGCAGCCAAGCCCGGGCAACTAATGAAAAACTGTTTTTT. It specifies CASSQARATNEKLFF.

The sample holds a few counts of this clone. The rearrangement uses TRBV29-1 and TRBJ1-2; D is unclear. CDR1 is SQVTM, CDR2 ANQGSEA, per germline. The V end was cut by 4 bases, the J end by 8 bases, with 14 bases between. The CDR3 contains 12 residues. CDR3 nucleotides: TGCAGCGTTGTGGCGGGTCCGGGGGGCTACACCTTC. It codes for CSVVAGPGGYTF.

This clone was seen a single time. The chain employs TRBV2 and TRBJ1-5; D uncertain. The CDR3 runs to 15 residues. Germline V gene data show CDR1 as SNHLY and CDR2 as FYNNEI. The V end lost 1 base, the J end lost 2 bases, and 9 bases lay between the germline ends. The CDR3 is CASSEGSGGNQPQHF. The DNA for the CDR3 is TGTGCCAGCAGTGAAGGGTCCGGGGGCAATCAGCCCCAGCATTTT.

This clone has a single count. DNA of the CDR3: TGTGCCAGCAGTTCAGGACAGGGAAGTACTGAAGCTTTCTTT. It is translated as CASSSGQGSTEAFF. The rearrangement joins TRBV28 to TRBJ1-1, with 8 bases lining up with TRBD1. The CDR3 has 14 residues. The trim removed 4 bases at V and 5 bases at J, leaving 6 bases unmatched. Germline assignment: CDR1 MDHEN and CDR2 SYDVKM.

The genes are TRBV7-2 and TRBJ1-3; 7 nucleotides agree with TRBD1. Per the germline V gene, CDR1 is SGHTA and CDR2 is FQGNSA. CDR3 length equals 15 residues. Unmatched junction bases numbered 4, after V lost 5 bases and J lost 0 bases. The CDR3, as DNA: TGTGCCAGCAGCCCCCGGGACAGCTCTGGAAACACCATATATTTT. It encodes CASSPRDSSGNTIYF.

The V call is TRBV25-1, the J call TRBJ2-2; 7 nucleotides line up with TRBD1. Germline assignment: CDR1 MGHDK and CDR2 SYGVNS. The junction had 9 bases not matched to a gene; V was cut back by 5 bases and J by 9 bases. This CDR3 is built from 14 residues. As DNA, the CDR3 is TGTGCCAGCAGTCTGACAGGGCGGGTCAGGGAGCTGTTTTTT. This sequence encodes CASSLTGRVRELFF.

The chain combines TRBV19 with TRBJ1-5; no reliable D call. Trimming took 3 bases from V and 6 from J, leaving 9 bases between them. The CDR3 runs to 13 residues. Germline loops: CDR1 LNHDA, CDR2 SQIVND (reference sequence). The CDR3 nucleotides are TGTGCCAGTAGTATCTTAGTAAGTCAGCCCCAGCATTTT. Protein: CASSILVSQPQHF. Based on the CDR3 plus reference TRBV19 and TRBJ1-5, the full variable domain is DGGITQSPKYLFRKEGQNVTLSCEQNLNHDAMYWYRQDPGQGLRLIYYSQIVNDFQKGDIAEGYSVSREKKESFPLTVTSAQKNPTAFYLCASSILVSQPQHFGDGTRLSIL.

This chain connects TRBV7-2 to TRBJ1-3; no firm D call. CDR3 length: 16 amino acids. V lost 4 bases, J lost 0 bases, and 13 bases lay in between. Germline V CDR1 and CDR2: SGHTA, FQGNSA. The chain's CDR3 is CASSSLGRYSGNTIYF. In DNA, the CDR3 is TGTGCCAGCAGCTCTTTGGGCAGGTACTCTGGAAACACCATATATTTT.

This chain's CDR3 is CASNRLHTEAFF. CDR3 nucleotide sequence: TGTGCCAGCAACAGGCTACACACTGAAGCTTTCTTT. The chain couples TRBV7-9 to TRBJ1-1; D possibly corresponds to TRBD1 (5 bases). Per the germline V gene, CDR1 is SEHNR and CDR2 is FQNEAQ (reference sequence). The CDR3 has 12 amino acids. V dropped 7 bases and J dropped 3 bases, with 9 bases sitting between them. Based on the CDR3 plus reference TRBV7-9 and TRBJ1-1, the full variable domain is DTGVSQNPRHKITKRGQNVTFRCDPISEHNRLYWYRQTLGQGPEFLTYFQNEAQLEKSRLLSDRFSAERPKGSFSTLEIQRTEQGDSAMYLCASNRLHTEAFFGQGTRLTVV.

J is TRBJ2-2 and V is TRBV5-1, with 8 nucleotides matching TRBD1. CDR1 is SGHRS and CDR2 is YFSETQ in the germline V gene. With 4 bases clipped from V and 6 bases from J, the junction kept 5 bases outside the gene matches. The CDR3 spans 14 residues. Written as DNA, the CDR3 is TGCGCCAGCAGCCTCAGACAGGGGTCCGGGGAGCTGTTTTTT. This sequence encodes CASSLRQGSGELFF.

The rearrangement uses TRBV6-5 and TRBJ1-4; D is ambiguous. The CDR3 covers 16 residues. The V end was cut by 0 bases, the J end by 5 bases, with 13 bases between. Per germline, CDR1 MNHEY and CDR2 SVGAGI. The CDR3 region has the DNA TGTGCCAGCAGTTACTCATCAGCGTTGCGGAATGAAAAACTGTTTTTT. Translated: CASSYSSALRNEKLFF.